The T cell receptor (beta chain) under discussion was sequenced for a study of tumor-infiltrating lymphocytes in primary liver carcinoma (dated by TCRdb to the late 2010s). The study in broad terms: Five patients with histopathologically diagnosed primary liver carcinoma underwent surgical resection in China between 2015 and 2016. Technical replicate repertoires showed high reproducibility, with mean shared-clone rates roughly 0.89 and correlation coefficients above 0.95. The study combined TCRbeta repertoire sequencing, expression microarrays and whole-exome sequencing across five regions of each liver tumor, with adjacent normal tissue and blood. Samples yielded roughly 3.5 to 7.13 million productive TCRbeta reads; read depth did not differ significantly between tissue types. TCRbeta repertoire sequencing covered approximately 35 specimens from 5 patients: 25 tumor regions, 5 adjacent noncancerous liver tissues and 5 peripheral blood samples. Of the five patients, three men and two women aged 30 to 69 years, four had hepatocellular carcinoma and one had combined HCC and intrahepatic cholangiocarcinoma. The tumors of the five patients were staged as T1-T3 N0M0, with maximum diameters ranging from roughly 4 to 10 cm.

Using a constant-region primer and ProtoScript II reverse transcriptase, TCRbeta-specific cDNA was reverse-transcribed from around 500 ng total RNA. TCRbeta libraries were built with three nested multiplex PCR rounds, a slightly modified ARM-PCR procedure. Each of the first two PCR rounds ran for about 10 cycles and used multiplex TRBV1-TRBV30 forward primers together with a Cbeta reverse primer. Sample barcodes and Illumina adapters were added in a final 25-cycle PCR using Deep VentR polymerase. Before sequencing, amplicons of 200-500 bp were gel-purified using a QIAquick gel extraction kit. TCRbeta amplicons were sequenced on an Illumina HiSeq 2500 with 250-bp paired-end reads. Per the source publication's procedure: Quality trimming of reads was performed with Trimmomatic v0.33, and paired reads were merged with FLASH v1.2.11 so that full CDR3 sequences could be recovered. V, D and J germline segments were assigned to the rearranged TCRbeta sequences by MiGEC v1.2.1b. Clonotype statistics and Shannon-Wiener diversity indices were calculated with VDJtools v1.0.0. To cut down on sampling bias, every analysis after diversity analysis relied on just the 250 most abundant clonotypes from each sample. TCRdb redid the processing of the public reads, applying fastp at Q25 and MiXCR, and retained in-frame beta chains. Each record represents a unique CDR3 protein, reported with the most common genes and DNA among its rows. TCRdb's processing, not the authors' own work, is the source of the V and J calls. A total of fewer than 350,000 distinct CDR3 sequences appear in this sample, roughly two thirds of them only once. Together, the top ten hold around 9.5% of the sample.

Reading the germline V gene gives CDR1 SGHAT and CDR2 FQNNGV. From the cysteine through the phenylalanine, the CDR3 covers 13 amino acids. Solely the CDR3 DNA is kept, with 39 bases framed from the first base. Deletion took 8 bases off V and 4 bases off J, with a span of 13 bases between the germline ends. The paper as a whole reports these results and caveats: Only the TCR beta chain was sequenced, so true repertoire diversity is likely underestimated because unpaired alpha chains were not captured. Pairs of tumor regions showed greater repertoire overlap (mean around 36%) than tumor-adjacent pairs (about 17%) or tumor-blood pairs (approximately 14%), which is consistent with antigen-driven expansion. Because the samples were bulk and unsorted, CD4+ and CD8+ T cell repertoires could not be compared. A significantly larger repertoire fraction was made up by the top 250 clones in tumors than in blood (p = 0.039). With just a few patients in the study, the authors point out that the findings should be validated in a larger study.

Blood RNA was extracted from unsorted whole blood using TRIzol reagent, and germline DNA was obtained with the DNeasy Blood & Tissue kit. Patients had chronic HBV infection and were treatment-naive at sampling. About 3.7 milliliters of peripheral blood were collected into K2EDTA tubes before surgery. As to this clonotype: The clone's antigen remains unknown. Base qualities are not at hand, and no much larger clone is one base apart.

The receptor chain draws on TRBV11-2 and TRBJ2-3; the best D guess is TRBD1, with 5 bases matching. The TCR comes from a man aged 40-50 years with primary liver carcinoma and hepatitis B virus infection. Sequences were obtained from peripheral blood. The CDR3: CASRLSGPDTQYF. The nucleotides are TGTGCCAGCCGCCTCTCAGGGCCAGATACGCAGTATTTT.